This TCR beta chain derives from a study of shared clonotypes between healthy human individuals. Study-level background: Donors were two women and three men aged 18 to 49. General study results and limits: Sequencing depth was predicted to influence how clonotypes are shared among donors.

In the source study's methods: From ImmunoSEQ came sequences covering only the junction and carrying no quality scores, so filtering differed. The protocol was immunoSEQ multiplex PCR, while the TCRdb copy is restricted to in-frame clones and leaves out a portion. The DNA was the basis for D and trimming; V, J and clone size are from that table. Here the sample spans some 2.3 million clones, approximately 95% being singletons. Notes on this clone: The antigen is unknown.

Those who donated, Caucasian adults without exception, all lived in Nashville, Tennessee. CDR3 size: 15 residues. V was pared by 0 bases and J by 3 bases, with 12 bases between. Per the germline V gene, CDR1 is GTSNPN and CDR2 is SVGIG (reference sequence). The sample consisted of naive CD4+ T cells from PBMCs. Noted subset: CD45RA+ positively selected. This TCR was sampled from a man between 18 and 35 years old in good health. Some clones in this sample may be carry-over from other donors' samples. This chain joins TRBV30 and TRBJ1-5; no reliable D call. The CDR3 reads CAWSVSSGDNQPQHF. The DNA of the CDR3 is TGTGCCTGGAGTGTTTCTTCAGGAGACAATCAGCCCCAGCATTTT.